This TCR beta chain originates from a study of T-cell memory formation after mild COVID-19 (dated by TCRdb to about 2021). About the full investigation: TCR sequence clusters from the two donors were found to be largely donor specific. T-cell clones expanding and contracting after mild COVID-19 in two donors were tracked by longitudinal TCRalpha and TCRbeta repertoire sequencing. The cohort comprised two young, previously healthy adult volunteers, one female and one male. General study outcomes and caveats: The detection of some responding clones in pre-infection memory suggests that pre-existing cross-reactive memory T cells joined the SARS-CoV-2 response. Clones that contracted from day 15 to 85 showed balanced CD4/CD8 phenotypes, whereas a second wave of clones that expanded from day 15 to 37 leaned towards CD4+. The study covered only a couple of mild cases, and larger cohorts including severe cases with pre-infection samples were considered necessary. Whether the second-wave clones peaking on day 37 were SARS-CoV-2 specific was not confirmed. Contracting CD4+ clones turned up mainly in the CM and EM memory subsets, whereas EMRA was where CD8+ clones were enriched.

This clonotype was counted a few times. Its antigen is unknown. Nothing much larger sits one base from this clone, and base qualities are not available. Ficoll-Paque density gradient centrifugation was the method used to isolate PBMCs. Sequenced using an Illumina NovaSeq 6000. TCRalpha and TCRbeta cDNA libraries were constructed by 5'RACE with constant-segment primers, with sample barcodes and unique molecular identifiers being introduced. RNA was extracted from every sample with Trizol reagent. Library amplification was performed in two PCR steps, and a second sample barcode and Illumina TruSeq adapters were introduced in the second step. Sequencing of the libraries was done on an Illumina NovaSeq, producing 2 x 150 bp paired-end reads. Per the original workflow: Reads were demultiplexed and collapsed into UMI-guided consensus sequences with migec v1.2.7. Using mixcr v2.1.11, UMI consensuses were aligned to TRA and TRB V and J templates and then assembled into clonotypes. Expanded or contracted clonotypes were those called significant by both edgeR and NoisET, with noise models trained on biological replicates. For edgeR calls, the thresholds were a false discovery rate-adjusted p below 0.01 and a log2 fold-change of 1. As an exploratory analysis of dynamics, max-normalized trajectories of the 1000 most abundant clonotypes were examined by PCA with hierarchical clustering. Separately sequenced CD4+ and CD8+ repertoires were used to assign a CD4 or CD8 phenotype to each responding clone. TCRdb reprocessing: public reads trimmed at Q25 with fastp, clones called with MiXCR, in-frame beta chains kept. Each entry is one CDR3 protein sequence, shown with its most common DNA and genes. The authors' filters were not applied to this entry. The sample table records about 470,000 distinct CDR3 sequences; roughly 23% of these occur just once. Approximately 13% of the sample goes to the ten largest clones.

Taken from the germline V gene (reference sequence), the CDR1 and CDR2 loops are LGHDT and YNNKEL. Including cysteine and phenylalanine, the CDR3 has 14 amino acids. The read is trimmed to its CDR3 DNA, 42 bases read in frame from base 1. The V end gives up 2 bases and the J end 2 bases, leaving 3 bases in the junction not matched to a gene. The clonotype was recovered from an adult woman who had mild COVID-19 (a few samples of this study predate the infection). The sample titles of this study are shuffled in the database, so cell type and time point are left out; the donor was told from shared clones. Sequenced input: PBMCs or a T cell subset sorted from them (not recorded which). The rearrangement joined TRBV3-1 to TRBJ2-7; TRBD1 agrees with 7 junctional bases. The DNA is as follows: TGTGCCAGCAGCCAATGGGACAGAGCCTACGAGCAGTACTTC. It translates as CASSQWDRAYEQYF.